The 4 T cell receptor beta chains below come from one sample, sequenced in a study of cytomegalovirus exposure and HLA in healthy donors. The PCR was carried out with 60 Vbeta primers and 13 Jbeta primers. Sequencing was performed with immunoSEQ multiplex PCR; in TCRdb, only in-frame clones are kept and a portion is missing. The sample has fewer than 200,000 clones, around 75% seen once. Sequencing was performed on PBMCs. These receptors were obtained from a woman aged 25 to 39 in good health and CMV-seronegative.

This rearrangement joins TRBV29-1 to TRBJ2-1; D is unclear. This CDR3 spans 15 amino acids. V was cut by 1 base and J by 2 bases, with 12 bases left in between. The germline gives CDR1 SQVTM, CDR2 ANQGSEA. The chain's CDR3 is CSVEARRGPYNEQFF. CDR3 nucleotide sequence: TGCAGCGTTGAAGCGCGGCGAGGTCCCTACAATGAGCAGTTCTTC.

The DNA for the CDR3 is TGCGGCTCCCGGAAGGGGGAGGGAGAGACCCAGTACTTC. Residues: CGSRKGEGETQYF. This sequence joins TRBV5-1 and TRBJ2-5; possibly TRBD2 for D (7 bases). CDR1 is SGHRS and CDR2 is YFSETQ in the germline V gene. The CDR3 loop spans 13 amino acids.

J is TRBJ2-3 and V is TRBV5-1; 14 bases map to TRBD2. The trim removed 1 base at V and 9 bases at J, leaving 7 bases unmatched. The CDR3 spans 16 residues. Germline values: CDR1 SGHRS, CDR2 YFSETQ. CDR3 protein: CASSLRGLAGEGTQYF. The CDR3 nucleotides read TGCGCCAGCAGCTTGAGGGGACTAGCGGGAGAGGGCACGCAGTATTTT.

The chain is built from TRBV11-3 and TRBJ2-1, with 9 bases lining up with TRBD2. This CDR3 is built from 16 residues. Germline V gene data show CDR1 as SGHNT and CDR2 as YENEEA. V was pared by 0 bases and J by 9 bases, with 9 bases of the junction left unmatched. DNA of the CDR3: TGTGCCAGCAGCTTAGAAGGGACTAGCCTTGAGAGTGAGCAGTTCTTC. This encodes CASSLEGTSLESEQFF.